This T cell receptor beta chain derives from a study of cytomegalovirus exposure and HLA in healthy donors. In the PCR, 60 Vbeta and 13 Jbeta primers were used. Clones were sequenced by immunoSEQ multiplex PCR, and TCRdb holds only the in-frame ones, with some missing. The profile covers about 80,000 clones, with about four fifths appearing a single time and approximately 30% taken by the ten largest. Healthy bone marrow donors made up the donor group. A remark on this clone: As yet, its antigen is unknown. One end of the junction is discordant with germline, which a read error may explain. This same CDR3 is encoded by further DNA sequences in the sample.

Overall study results and limits: CMV antigen specificity of a few CMV-associated chains was confirmed in vitro. TCR beta V segments were, for the most part, productive about 87% or about 30% of the time in an earlier analysis. Roughly even sequencing depth across donors was the assumption behind the presence/absence analyses.

This receptor was taken from a man over 45 in good health and CMV-seropositive. Sequencing input: PBMCs.

In DNA form, the CDR3 reads TGTGCCAGCAGTTACTTACCGACTAGCGGGAGGGCCGGGCTAAACTTC. The encoded protein is CASSYLPTSGRAGLNF. V and J are TRBV6-5 and TRBJ2-7; 14 nucleotides match TRBD2. The CDR3 is 16 residues long. Germline loops: CDR1 MNHEY, CDR2 SVGAGI.